The sequence of this T cell receptor beta chain was determined in a study of T cells after yellow fever vaccination. Study-wide findings and caveats: Boosting was followed by the reappearance of most primary-vaccination clones (just under 98% CD4, about 90% CD8).

J lost 7 bases, V lost 1 base, and 7 bases had no gene match. The germline V gene encodes CDR1 DFQATT and CDR2 SNEGSKA (reference sequence). The CDR3 runs to 14 residues. As for this clonotype: No antigen is known for it.

TCRdb called the 5' RACE reads again in MiXCR, with one record for every CDR3 protein. The sample carries approximately 300,000 distinct CDR3 sequences, around 6.8% recorded once. The rearrangement links TRBV20-1 to TRBJ2-3, with 8 bases fitting TRBD1. The source was PBMCs, collected roughly seven weeks after the first yellow fever vaccination. This clonotype was obtained from a man between 18 and 35 years old who received the YFV17D yellow fever vaccine. The CDR3 nucleotides read TGCAGTGCTAGAGTGACTCAGGGGGCGCATACGCAGTATTTT. Translation gives CSARVTQGAHTQYF.